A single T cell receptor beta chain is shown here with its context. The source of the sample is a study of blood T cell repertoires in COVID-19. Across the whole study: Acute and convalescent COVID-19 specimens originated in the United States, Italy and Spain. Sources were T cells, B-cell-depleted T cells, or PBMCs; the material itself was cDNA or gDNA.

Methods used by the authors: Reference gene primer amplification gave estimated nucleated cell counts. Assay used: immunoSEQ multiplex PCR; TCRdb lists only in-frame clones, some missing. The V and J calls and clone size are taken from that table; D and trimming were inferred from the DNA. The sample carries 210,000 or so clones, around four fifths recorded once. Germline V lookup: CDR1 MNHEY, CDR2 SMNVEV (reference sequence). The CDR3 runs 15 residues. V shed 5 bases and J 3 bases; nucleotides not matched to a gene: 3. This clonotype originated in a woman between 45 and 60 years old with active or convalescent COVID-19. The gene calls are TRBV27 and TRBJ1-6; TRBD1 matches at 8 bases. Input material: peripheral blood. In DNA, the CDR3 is TGTGCCAGCAGTCCTGACAGGGGCTATAATTCACCCCTCCACTTT. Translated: CASSPDRGYNSPLHF.